The 21 T cell receptor beta chains reported below all come from one sample, sequenced in a study of blood T cell repertoires in COVID-19. This table comes from immunoSEQ multiplex PCR, and its TCRdb copy is limited to in-frame clones, with some not included. In the table there are about 140,000 clones, more than 75% of which are singletons. Material for sequencing was peripheral blood. The receptors shown here come from a human donor in a cohort sampled during active COVID-19.

The chain uses TRBV27 and TRBJ2-1, with TRBD2 matching over 8 bases. V was clipped by 2 bases and J by 4 bases; unmatched bases: 4. CDR1 and CDR2 from the germline V gene are MNHEY and SMNVEV (reference sequence). This CDR3 region has 15 residues. Here the CDR3 DNA reads TGTGCCAGCAGTTTAATCGGGGGGGATTACAATGAGCAGTTCTTC. This translates into CASSLIGGDYNEQFF.

The V and J genes are TRBV24-1 and TRBJ2-2; the match to TRBD1 covers 7 bases. CDR1 is KGHDR, CDR2 SFDVKD, per germline. V lost 4 bases and J lost 5; bases outside the gene matches: 3. The CDR3 is 14 amino acids. As DNA, the CDR3 is TGTGCCACCAGTGAGCCAGGGGGAACCGGGGAGCTGTTTTTT. It encodes CATSEPGGTGELFF.

J is TRBJ2-7 and V is TRBV29-1; D not resolved. From germline, CDR1 is SQVTM and CDR2 ANQGSEA. V lost 4 bases to trimming and J lost 0 bases, with 4 bases between them. CDR3 length: 11 residues. The CDR3, as DNA: TGCAGCGTTGCTCTCTCCTACGAGCAGTACTTC. Translated: CSVALSYEQYF.

The rearrangement links TRBV6-5 to TRBJ2-2; D not resolved. The CDR3 has 15 residues. The germline V gene encodes CDR1 MNHEY and CDR2 SVGAGI. The V end lost 2 bases, the J end lost 4 bases, and 11 bases lay between the germline ends. In DNA, the CDR3 is TGTGCCAGCAGTTACGATCCGAGTCCCACCGGGGAGCTGTTTTTT. Protein product: CASSYDPSPTGELFF.

This clone was picked up one time. The chain carries TRBV7-2 and TRBJ2-2; no clear D. The length of the CDR3 is 13 residues. In germline, CDR1 is SGHTA, CDR2 FQGNSA. The V end was cut by 5 bases, the J end by 0 bases, with 4 bases between. CDR3 sequence: CASSPANTGELFF. CDR3 nucleotides: TGTGCCAGCAGCCCTGCGAACACCGGGGAGCTGTTTTTT.

The chain links TRBV28 to TRBJ2-2; maybe TRBD1 (6 bases). Germline V gene lookup returns CDR1 MDHEN and CDR2 SYDVKM. This CDR3 contains 15 residues. The V end lost 8 bases, the J end lost 6 bases, and 19 bases lay between the germline ends. The CDR3 nucleotides are TGTGCCAGCGGGATCAGGGGCCAAGGGGCCGGGGAGCTGTTTTTT. Its protein is CASGIRGQGAGELFF. Full variable domain (rest looked up from reference TRBV28 and TRBJ2-2): DVKVTQSSRYLVKRTGEKVFLECVQDMDHENMFWYRQDPGLGLRLIYFSYDVKMKEKGDIPEGYSVSREKKERFSLILESASTNQTSMYLCASGIRGQGAGELFFGEGSRLTVL.

This clone appeared a few times. The chain joins TRBV5-1 to TRBJ2-2, with 9 nucleotides matching TRBD2. CDR3 size: 16 residues. V lost 4 bases to trimming and J lost 6 bases; unmatched junction nucleotides: 10. CDR1 is SGHRS and CDR2 is YFSETQ in the germline V gene. The CDR3: CASSLGVAGASGELFF. CDR3 sequence (DNA): TGCGCCAGCAGCCTGGGCGTAGCGGGAGCGTCCGGGGAGCTGTTTTTT.

The chain links TRBV28 to TRBJ2-5; a possible D gene is TRBD1 (5 bases). The CDR3 has 14 residues. V was cut by 5 bases and J by 7 bases, with 17 bases left in between. Germline-derived CDR1 and CDR2 are MDHEN and SYDVKM. The CDR3 region has the DNA TGTGCCAGCAGTCTCCAGGATGGCCAGGGGACCCAGTACTTC. Encoded protein: CASSLQDGQGTQYF.

The chain recombines TRBV19 with TRBJ1-4; D perhaps matches TRBD1 (5 bases). CDR1 and CDR2 from the germline V gene are LNHDA and SQIVND (reference sequence). This CDR3 has 14 residues. The CDR3 loop reads CAVVEGPNNEKLFF. DNA for the CDR3: TGTGCAGTGGTGGAGGGGCCCAATAATGAAAAACTGTTTTTT. Supplemented by reference TRBV19 and TRBJ1-4, the full variable domain reads DGGITQSPKYLFRKEGQNVTLSCEQNLNHDAMYWYRQDPGQGLRLIYYSQIVNDFQKGDIAEGYSVSREKKESFPLTVTSAQKNPTAFYLCAVVEGPNNEKLFFGSGTQLSVL.

The J gene is TRBJ2-7, the V gene TRBV7-9; TRBD1 matches 11 bases. The CDR3 is 15 amino acids. The trim removed 5 bases at V and 6 bases at J, leaving 9 bases unmatched. CDR1 SEHNR and CDR2 FQNEAQ come from the germline V gene (reference sequence). CDR3 nucleotide sequence: TGTGCCAGCAGCCACACCGGGACAGGGGGGTCCGAGCAGTACTTC. Protein sequence: CASSHTGTGGSEQYF.

This clone was seen only once. The rearrangement links TRBV5-4 to TRBJ2-7; weak D call: TRBD2 (6 bases). Germline V CDR1 and CDR2: SGHNT, YYREEE (reference sequence). The V gene lost 0 bases and the J gene lost 0 bases, with 10 bases spanning the gap. The CDR3 sequence is 15 residues long. The CDR3: CASSLASAVSYEQYF. Written as DNA, the CDR3 is TGTGCCAGCAGCTTGGCTAGCGCGGTCTCCTACGAGCAGTACTTC.

J is TRBJ2-5 and V is TRBV5-1; a weak D match, TRBD2 (6 bases). Trimming took 2 bases from V and 1 from J, leaving 15 bases between them. Germline CDR1 and CDR2: SGHRS and YFSETQ. The CDR3 has 16 amino acids. The DNA for the CDR3 is TGCGCCAGCAGCTTCGCCCGACTAGATCTCCAAGAGACCCAGTACTTC. Translating it yields CASSFARLDLQETQYF.

V and J are TRBV9 and TRBJ1-5, with 7 positions matching TRBD1. With V trimmed by 4 bases and J by 6 bases, 4 bases remained unmatched. There are 13 residues in the CDR3. CDR1 is SGDLS, CDR2 YYNGEE, per germline. This CDR3 is CASSPTGVQPQHF. As DNA, the CDR3 is TGTGCCAGCAGCCCAACAGGGGTTCAGCCCCAGCATTTT.

Of note for this clone: At the DNA level, this CDR3 is encoded by other sequences in the same sample as well. The chain has TRBV5-1 and TRBJ1-1, with 11 nucleotides matching TRBD1. Germline CDR1 is SGHRS and CDR2 is YFSETQ. Germline trimming cut 4 bases from V and 5 bases from J; bases unmatched to any gene: 4. The CDR3 is made up of 14 amino acids. Here the CDR3 reads CASSPGTGGTEAFF. The CDR3 DNA follows: TGCGCCAGCAGCCCCGGGACAGGGGGTACTGAAGCTTTCTTT.

In its sample, this clone was seen once. The chain employs TRBV4-1 and TRBJ1-1; the D gene is possibly TRBD1 (5 bases). Trimming stripped 1 base from V and 1 base from J, with 10 bases between. CDR1 and CDR2 from the germline V gene are MGHRA and YSYEKL. The CDR3 totals 15 residues. The CDR3 spells CASSQVETANTEAFF. The DNA for the CDR3 is TGCGCCAGCAGCCAAGTGGAGACAGCGAACACTGAAGCTTTCTTT.

The chain carries TRBV5-6 and TRBJ1-2, with 7 bases identical to TRBD1. CDR1 and CDR2 (germline): SGHDT, YYEEEE. Germline trimming cut 3 bases from V and 0 bases from J; bases unmatched to any gene: 5. The CDR3 covers 15 residues. Here the CDR3 DNA reads TGTGCCAGCAGCTGGGGGACAGAAGCTAACTATGGCTACACCTTC. Its protein product is CASSWGTEANYGYTF.

The chain has TRBV28 and TRBJ2-7, with 7 bases lining up with TRBD2. Germline V gene lookup returns CDR1 MDHEN and CDR2 SYDVKM. Trimming took 6 bases from V and 7 from J; bases not matched to a gene: 6. This CDR3 spans 12 amino acids. Here the CDR3 DNA reads TGTGCCAGCAGCACGGTCGGGGGGGAGCAGTACTTC. Residues: CASSTVGGEQYF.

The chain carries TRBV6-5 and TRBJ2-5; TRBD2 matches 12 bases. The CDR3 sequence is 14 residues long. In germline, CDR1 is MNHEY, CDR2 SVGAGI. J gave up 2 bases and V 5 bases, and 0 bases lay outside the gene matches. This CDR3 is CASSLAGGQETQYF. The CDR3 nucleotides read TGTGCCAGCAGTCTAGCGGGAGGGCAAGAGACCCAGTACTTC.

This chain uses TRBV18 with TRBJ2-7, with D possibly being TRBD1 (6 bases). This CDR3 contains 15 residues. V lost 2 bases, J lost 5 bases, and 16 bases lay in between. Per the germline V gene, CDR1 is KGHSH and CDR2 is LQKENI. CDR3 coding DNA: TGTGCCAGCTCACCATTTGGCAGGGGAGTACACGAGCAGTACTTC. Its translation is CASSPFGRGVHEQYF.

This clone appeared a single time. This chain connects TRBV30 to TRBJ2-2; no firm D call. From germline, CDR1 is GTSNPN and CDR2 SVGIG (reference sequence). Trimming left V 4 bases short and J 2 bases short, with 8 bases between. This CDR3 has 13 amino acids. Written as DNA, the CDR3 is TGTGCCTGGACTCCTCTAAACACCGGGGAGCTGTTTTTT. This codes for CAWTPLNTGELFF.

The gene calls are TRBV5-1 and TRBJ1-4; TRBD1 agrees at 11 bases. Germline V gene data show CDR1 as SGHRS and CDR2 as YFSETQ. This CDR3 has 17 residues. Unmatched junction bases numbered 6, after V lost 3 bases and J lost 2 bases. The CDR3 region is CASSYGQGAVTNEKLFF. CDR3 DNA: TGCGCCAGCAGCTACGGACAGGGGGCCGTCACTAATGAAAAACTGTTTTTT.